This T cell receptor beta chain stems from a study of control samples from healthy donors and cancer patients. TCRdb's table, derived via immunoSEQ multiplex PCR, lists solely in-frame clones and lacks some. The sample carries around 100,000 clones, roughly 92% recorded once. Trimming removed 5 bases from V and 5 bases from J, with 16 bases in between. The CDR3 is made up of 15 amino acids. Germline-derived CDR1 and CDR2 are MRHNA and SNTAGT. This sequence originates from a human donor in good health. The donor label of this sample is uncertain. Material for sequencing was blood. This chain uses TRBV6-4 with TRBJ2-1; tentatively, D is TRBD1 or TRBD2 (6 bases each). The CDR3: CASSPLGGENNEQFF. CDR3 DNA: TGTGCCAGCAGTCCCCTGGGGGGCGAGAACAATGAGCAGTTCTTC.